Each of the 23 T cell receptor beta chains below was sequenced from the same sample in a study of blood T cell repertoires in COVID-19. The data were produced by immunoSEQ multiplex PCR, yet TCRdb's version contains in-frame clones alone and is incomplete. Of under 300,000 clones in the sample, approximately 88% are singletons; the top ten hold 2% to 2.5%. Sequencing input: PBMCs or T cells enriched from blood (not recorded which). The source of these receptors is a woman aged 40 to 50 with acute COVID-19.

The V gene is TRBV5-1, the J gene TRBJ2-2; TRBD2 aligns across 9 bases. The CDR3 consists of 15 residues. The germline V gene has CDR1 SGHRS and CDR2 YFSETQ. Trimming removed 6 bases from V and 1 base from J; junction bases left unmatched: 4. CDR3: CASTLAGENTGELFF. The CDR3 DNA sequence: TGCGCCAGCACGTTAGCGGGGGAGAACACCGGGGAGCTGTTTTTT.

This rearrangement joins TRBV11-2 to TRBJ1-1, with D tentatively TRBD1 (6 bases). Trimming took off 1 base at V and 2 bases at J, with 17 bases between the two ends. Germline V gene sequence: CDR1 SGHAT, CDR2 FQNNGV. CDR3 length equals 17 residues. The CDR3 spells CASSLATIGQINTEAFF. CDR3 bases: TGTGCCAGCAGCTTAGCTACCATCGGACAGATCAACACTGAAGCTTTCTTT. The full variable domain, its missing parts supplied by reference TRBV11-2 and TRBJ1-1, is EAGVAQSPRYKIIEKRQSVAFWCNPISGHATLYWYQQILGQGPKLLIQFQNNGVVDDSQLPKDRFSAERLKGVDSTLKIQPAKLEDSAVYLCASSLATIGQINTEAFFGQGTRLTVV.

The genes are TRBV6-6 and TRBJ2-2; D not certain. Per the germline V gene, CDR1 is MNHNY and CDR2 is SVGAGI (reference sequence). V was trimmed by 2 bases and J by 10 bases, leaving 5 bases between them. The CDR3 consists of 11 residues. CDR3: CASSYPKELFF. DNA of the CDR3: TGTGCCAGCAGTTACCCAAAGGAGCTGTTTTTT.

The chain combines TRBV7-2 with TRBJ2-1; unclear D gene. Trimming took off 5 bases at V and 3 bases at J, with 14 bases between the two ends. Germline V gene lookup returns CDR1 SGHTA and CDR2 FQGNSA. This CDR3 spans 15 amino acids. The CDR3 region has the DNA TGTGCCAGCAGCCTCCGCGCGGATCTCTACAATGAGCAGTTCTTC. Translation: CASSLRADLYNEQFF.

The chain has TRBV7-2 and TRBJ2-1; unclear D gene. V was trimmed by 4 bases and J by 4 bases, leaving 5 bases between them. The CDR3 consists of 12 residues. Germline lookup yields CDR1 SGHTA and CDR2 FQGNSA. The CDR3 coding sequence is TGTGCCAGCAGCTCCCAATACAATGAGCAGTTCTTC. It encodes CASSSQYNEQFF.

This clone has at least ten counts. The chain recombines TRBV2 with TRBJ2-7; 11 nucleotides line up with TRBD1. CDR3 length: 13 amino acids. The ends lost 8 bases at V and 5 bases at J; junction bases unmatched: 5. Per the germline V gene, CDR1 is SNHLY and CDR2 is FYNNEI. The CDR3 reads CASQRTGGDEQYF. In nucleotides, the CDR3 is TGTGCCAGCCAGCGGACAGGGGGCGACGAGCAGTACTTC.

The chain couples TRBV7-8 to TRBJ1-2, with 10 bases aligning to TRBD1. Per the germline V gene, CDR1 is SGHVS and CDR2 is FQNEAQ. With V trimmed by 6 bases and J by 4 bases, 8 bases remained unmatched. This CDR3 region has 15 residues. CDR3 in amino acids: CASSPRDRGPYGYTF. CDR3 DNA sequence: TGTGCCAGCAGTCCCCGGGACAGGGGTCCCTATGGCTACACCTTC.

J is TRBJ2-1 and V is TRBV5-1; D might be TRBD2 (5 bases). This CDR3 is built from 17 residues. Trimming removed 1 base from V and 0 bases from J, with 14 bases in between. The germline CDR1 and CDR2 sequences are SGHRS and YFSETQ. The chain's CDR3 is CASSLRTPLLSYNEQFF. In nucleotides, the CDR3 is TGCGCCAGCAGCTTGAGGACTCCTCTCCTCTCCTACAATGAGCAGTTCTTC. Looking up the rest from reference TRBV5-1 and TRBJ2-1 gives the full variable domain: KAGVTQTPRYLIKTRGQQVTLSCSPISGHRSVSWYQQTPGQGLQFLFEYFSETQRNKGNFPGRFSGRQFSNSRSEMNVSTLELGDSALYLCASSLRTPLLSYNEQFFGPGTRLTVL.

V and J are TRBV5-6 and TRBJ2-2; tentatively, D is TRBD2 (5 bases). The V gene lost 2 bases and the J gene lost 6 bases, with 5 bases spanning the gap. This CDR3 has 12 amino acids. Germline V gives CDR1 SGHDT, CDR2 YYEEEE. This CDR3 is CASSFGAGELFF. As DNA, the CDR3 is TGTGCCAGCAGCTTCGGGGCCGGGGAGCTGTTTTTT.

The J gene is TRBJ2-1, the V gene TRBV11-3; 10 nucleotides match TRBD1. From germline, CDR1 is SGHNT and CDR2 YENEEA. The CDR3 covers 15 residues. Germline trimming cut 6 bases from V and 6 bases from J; bases unmatched to any gene: 8. CDR3 nucleotides: TGTGCCAGCAGACCAGGGACAGGGGAGGGCAATGAGCAGTTCTTC. Translation gives CASRPGTGEGNEQFF. Complete variable domain (other parts from reference TRBV11-3 and TRBJ2-1): EAGVVQSPRYKIIEKKQPVAFWCNPISGHNTLYWYLQNLGQGPELLIRYENEEAVDDSQLPKDRFSAERLKGVDSTLKIQPAELGDSAVYLCASRPGTGEGNEQFFGPGTRLTVL.

CDR3 coding DNA: TGTGCCAGCAGCGCAGACAGGTCCACTAACTATGGCTACACCTTC. It is translated as CASSADRSTNYGYTF. The V call is TRBV7-2, the J call TRBJ1-2, with D possibly TRBD1 on 6 matching bases. Trimming shortened V by 5 bases and J by 0 bases, and 13 bases separated the two germline ends. The CDR3 has 15 residues. Per germline, CDR1 SGHTA and CDR2 FQGNSA.

V usage is TRBV7-6 and J usage is TRBJ2-3, with D tentatively TRBD2 (5 bases). The germline V gene encodes CDR1 SGHVS and CDR2 FNYEAQ. CDR3 length: 14 amino acids. Trimming took 11 bases from V and 1 from J, leaving 16 bases between them. CDR3 loop: CAAGGGRGTDTQYF. Written as DNA, the CDR3 is TGTGCCGCAGGAGGCGGGCGGGGCACAGATACGCAGTATTTT.

The chain is built from TRBV29-1 and TRBJ2-1; TRBD2 agrees at 10 bases. This CDR3 has 14 amino acids. The V and J ends lost 7 bases and 7 bases, in that order; junction bases with no gene match: 10. Germline CDR1 SQVTM, CDR2 ANQGSEA. For the CDR3, the DNA is TGCAGCGCCGGGGGACTAGCGTGGGGGAATGAGCAGTTCTTC. Protein: CSAGGLAWGNEQFF.

The CDR3 protein is CAISAGTGGRNTEAFF. In DNA form, the CDR3 reads TGTGCCATCAGTGCCGGGACAGGGGGCCGGAACACTGAAGCTTTCTTT. The V gene is TRBV10-3, the J gene TRBJ1-1; 12 positions match TRBD1. J gave up 1 base and V 4 bases, and 4 bases lay outside the gene matches. Germline-derived CDR1 and CDR2 are ENHRY and SYGVKD. This CDR3 has 16 amino acids.

The V gene is TRBV19, the J gene TRBJ1-2; D is unclear. Germline V lookup: CDR1 LNHDA, CDR2 SQIVND (reference sequence). This CDR3 is built from 13 residues. The V end lost 5 bases, the J end lost 6 bases, and 13 bases lay between the germline ends. CDR3: CASSPRDTHGYTF. Written as DNA, the CDR3 is TGTGCCAGTAGTCCGCGAGACACCCATGGCTACACCTTC.

The gene calls are TRBV7-2 and TRBJ2-1; D might be TRBD2 (5 bases). Trimming left V 7 bases short and J 10 bases short, with 20 bases between. The CDR3 is made up of 14 amino acids. Germline V gives CDR1 SGHTA, CDR2 FQGNSA. The CDR3 DNA reads as TGTGCCAGCACTTTTTCTCGGGGTGCAAAAGAGCAGTTCTTC. It translates to CASTFSRGAKEQFF.

The chain uses TRBV19 and TRBJ1-2, with 7 bases lining up with TRBD1. Germline V CDR1 and CDR2: LNHDA, SQIVND (reference sequence). Unmatched junction bases numbered 2, after V lost 1 base and J lost 9 bases. The CDR3 has 12 residues. CDR3 in DNA: TGTGCCAGTAGTATAGGGGGACAGAGCTACACCTTC. This translates into CASSIGGQSYTF.

As to this clone: The same CDR3 also results from other DNA sequences found in this sample. The chain couples TRBV3-1 (or the pseudogene TRBV3-2) to TRBJ1-2, with D possibly matching TRBD1 (6 bases). V gave up 2 bases and J gave up 6 bases, with 10 bases separating them. This CDR3 region has 13 residues. Germline V lookup: CDR1 LGHDT, CDR2 YNNKEL (reference sequence). CDR3 nucleotide sequence: TGTGCCAGCAGCCAACGGGCAGGGGATGGCTACACCTTC. This gives the protein CASSQRAGDGYTF.

The gene calls are TRBV6-5 and TRBJ1-3, with D possibly being TRBD1 (5 bases). Trimming pared 8 bases from V and 1 base from J, leaving 15 bases between. Germline values: CDR1 MNHEY, CDR2 SVGAGI. This CDR3 contains 15 residues. CDR3: CASGRQGRSGNTIYF. The CDR3 nucleotides read TGTGCCAGCGGCAGGCAGGGAAGGTCTGGAAACACCATATATTTT.

The chain combines TRBV7-2 with TRBJ2-3, with no clear D. The CDR3 contains 17 residues. With 5 bases removed from V and 2 bases from J, the gap between germline ends came to 20 bases. Germline-derived CDR1 and CDR2 are SGHTA and FQGNSA. CDR3 nucleotides: TGTGCCAGCAGCCGTCCCGACTCTCTACGCGCCACAGATACGCAGTATTTT. This translates into CASSRPDSLRATDTQYF.

This clone came up a few times. The chain has TRBV29-1 and TRBJ2-3; no clear D. CDR3 size: 11 residues. Deletions cut 5 bases from V and 4 bases from J, with 7 bases between. From germline, CDR1 is SQVTM and CDR2 ANQGSEA. CDR3 bases: TGCAGCGTTAGACATGCAGATACGCAGTATTTT. It is translated as CSVRHADTQYF.

This clone was counted a single time. The V and J genes are TRBV19 and TRBJ1-5; 8 nucleotides match TRBD1. CDR3 length equals 17 residues. Germline V gene lookup returns CDR1 LNHDA and CDR2 SQIVND (reference sequence). Trimming took 1 base from V and 4 from J; bases not matched to a gene: 9. CDR3 region: CASSIASGGRWNQPQHF. The CDR3 DNA sequence: TGTGCCAGTAGTATAGCGTCAGGGGGCAGGTGGAATCAGCCCCAGCATTTT.

The table lists this clone with a count of one. This chain joins TRBV19 and TRBJ2-4, with 8 bases matching TRBD1. V lost 9 bases and J lost 6; bases outside the gene matches: 4. Germline CDR1 and CDR2: LNHDA and SQIVND (reference sequence). This CDR3 spans 12 amino acids. The DNA for the CDR3 is TGTGCCAGCTGGGACAGGCTAAACATTCAGTACTTC. Translation gives CASWDRLNIQYF.